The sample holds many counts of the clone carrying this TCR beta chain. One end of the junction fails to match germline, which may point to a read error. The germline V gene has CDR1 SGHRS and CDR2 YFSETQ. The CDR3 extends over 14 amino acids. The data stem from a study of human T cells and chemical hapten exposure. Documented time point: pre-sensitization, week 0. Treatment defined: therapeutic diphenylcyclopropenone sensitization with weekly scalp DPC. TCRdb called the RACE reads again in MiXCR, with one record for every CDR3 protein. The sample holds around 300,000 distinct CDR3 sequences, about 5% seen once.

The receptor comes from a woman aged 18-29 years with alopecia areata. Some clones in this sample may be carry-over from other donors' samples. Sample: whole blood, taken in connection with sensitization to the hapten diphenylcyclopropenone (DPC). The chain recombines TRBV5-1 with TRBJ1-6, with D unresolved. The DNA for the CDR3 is TGTGCCAGCAGCTCTGGTGGCTATAATTCACCCCTCCACTTT. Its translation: CASSSGGYNSPLHF.